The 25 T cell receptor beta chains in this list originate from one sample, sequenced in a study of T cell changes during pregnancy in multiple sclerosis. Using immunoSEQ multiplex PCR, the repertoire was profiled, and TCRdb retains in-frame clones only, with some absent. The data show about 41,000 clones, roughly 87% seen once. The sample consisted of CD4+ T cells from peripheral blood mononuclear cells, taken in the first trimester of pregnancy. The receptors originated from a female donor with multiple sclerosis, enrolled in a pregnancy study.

CDR3 residues: CASSPLVPDTQYF. The CDR3 DNA follows: TGTGCCAGCAGCCCGTTAGTTCCAGATACGCAGTATTTT. V is TRBV6-5 and J is TRBJ2-3; D remains unclear. The length of the CDR3 is 13 residues. V lost 6 bases and J 4 bases, leaving 11 bases between the germline ends. CDR1 and CDR2 (germline): MNHEY, SVGAGI.

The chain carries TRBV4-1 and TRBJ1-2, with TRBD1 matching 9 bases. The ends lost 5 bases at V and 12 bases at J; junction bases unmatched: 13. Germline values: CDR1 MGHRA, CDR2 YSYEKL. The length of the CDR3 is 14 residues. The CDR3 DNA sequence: TGCGCCAGCAGCGCCCGGGACAGGGAACCTTCTAACACCTTC. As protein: CASSARDREPSNTF.

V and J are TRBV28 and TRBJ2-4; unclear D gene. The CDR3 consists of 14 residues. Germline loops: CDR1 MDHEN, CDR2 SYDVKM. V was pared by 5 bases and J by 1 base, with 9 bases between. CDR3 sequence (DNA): TGTGCCAGCAGTCCGTTTGGCGCCAAAAACATTCAGTACTTC. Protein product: CASSPFGAKNIQYF.

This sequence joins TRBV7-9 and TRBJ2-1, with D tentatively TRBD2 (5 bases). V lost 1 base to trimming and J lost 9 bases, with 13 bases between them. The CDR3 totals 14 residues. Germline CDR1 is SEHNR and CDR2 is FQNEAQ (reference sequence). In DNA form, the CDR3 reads TGTGCCAGCAGCTTAGGTCCTAGCTGGGCTGAGCAGTTCTTC. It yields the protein CASSLGPSWAEQFF.

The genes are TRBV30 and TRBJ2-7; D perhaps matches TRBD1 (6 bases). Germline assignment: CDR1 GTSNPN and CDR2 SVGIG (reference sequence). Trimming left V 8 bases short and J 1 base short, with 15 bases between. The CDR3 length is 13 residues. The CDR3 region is CARRTDSSYEQYF. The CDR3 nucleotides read TGTGCCCGACGGACAGACTCATCCTACGAGCAGTACTTC. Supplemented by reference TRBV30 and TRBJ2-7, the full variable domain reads SQTIHQWPATLVQPVGSPLSLECTVEGTSNPNLYWYRQAAGRGLQLLFYSVGIGQISSEVPQNLSASRPQDRQFILSSKKLLLSDSGFYLCARRTDSSYEQYFGPGTRLTVT.

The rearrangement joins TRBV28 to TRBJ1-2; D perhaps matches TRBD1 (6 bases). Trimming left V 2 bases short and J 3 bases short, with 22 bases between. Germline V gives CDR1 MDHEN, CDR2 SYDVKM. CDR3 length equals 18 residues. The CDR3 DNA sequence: TGTGCCAGCAGTTTAAGGGCCCTCCTAGGTTCAGGGGACTATGGCTACACCTTC. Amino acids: CASSLRALLGSGDYGYTF.

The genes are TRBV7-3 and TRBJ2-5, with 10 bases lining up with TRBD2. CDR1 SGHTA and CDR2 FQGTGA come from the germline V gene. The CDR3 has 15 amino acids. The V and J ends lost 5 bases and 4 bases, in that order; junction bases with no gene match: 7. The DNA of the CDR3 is TGTGCCAGCAGCCTTCGAGCGGGAGGGCGAGAGACCCAGTACTTC. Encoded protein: CASSLRAGGRETQYF. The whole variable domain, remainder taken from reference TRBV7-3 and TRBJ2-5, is GAGVSQTPSNKVTEKGKYVELRCDPISGHTALYWYRQSLGQGPEFLIYFQGTGAADDSGLPNDRFFAVRPEGSVSTLKIQRTERGDSAVYLCASSLRAGGRETQYFGPGTRLLVL.

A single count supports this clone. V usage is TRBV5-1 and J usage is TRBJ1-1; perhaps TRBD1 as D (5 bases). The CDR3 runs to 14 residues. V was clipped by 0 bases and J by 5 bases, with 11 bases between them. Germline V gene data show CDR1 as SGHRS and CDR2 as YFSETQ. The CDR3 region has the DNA TGCGCCAGCAGCTTGGGCAGGGTAGGTACTGAAGCTTTCTTT. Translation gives CASSLGRVGTEAFF.

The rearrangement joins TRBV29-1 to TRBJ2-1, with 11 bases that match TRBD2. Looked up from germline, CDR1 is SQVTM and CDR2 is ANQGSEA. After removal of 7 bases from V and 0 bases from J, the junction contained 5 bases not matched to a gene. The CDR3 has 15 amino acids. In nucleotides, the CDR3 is TGCAGCGCCGCAACTAGCGGGAGCTCCTACAATGAGCAGTTCTTC. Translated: CSAATSGSSYNEQFF.

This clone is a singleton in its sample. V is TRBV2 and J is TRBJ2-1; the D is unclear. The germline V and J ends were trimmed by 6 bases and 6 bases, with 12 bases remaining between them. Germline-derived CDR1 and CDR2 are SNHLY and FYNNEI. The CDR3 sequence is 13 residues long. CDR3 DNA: TGTGCCAGCAGGCTAGTCGGTAGCAATGAGCAGTTCTTC. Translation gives CASRLVGSNEQFF.

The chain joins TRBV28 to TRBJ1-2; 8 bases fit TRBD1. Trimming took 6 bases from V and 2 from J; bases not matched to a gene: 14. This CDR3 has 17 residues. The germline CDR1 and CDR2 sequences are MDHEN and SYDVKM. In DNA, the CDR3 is TGTGCCAGCAGGCCCGTCGCTGCAGGGGGCGCGAACTATGGCTACACCTTC. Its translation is CASRPVAAGGANYGYTF.

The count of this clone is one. The CDR3 DNA follows: TGTGCCAGCAGCTCCGGACAGGGGGCCCTCTCTGGAAACACCATATATTTT. It specifies CASSSGQGALSGNTIYF. The chain employs TRBV7-9 and TRBJ1-3; 11 bases align to TRBD1. The germline V gene encodes CDR1 SEHNR and CDR2 FQNEAQ (reference sequence). The CDR3 is 17 amino acids. The J segment lost 0 bases and the V segment lost 4 bases, leaving 5 bases of the junction unmatched.

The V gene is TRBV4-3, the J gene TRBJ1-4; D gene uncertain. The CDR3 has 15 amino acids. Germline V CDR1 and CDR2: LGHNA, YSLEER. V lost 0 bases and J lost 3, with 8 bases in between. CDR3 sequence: CASSQDGLANEKLFF. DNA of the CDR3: TGCGCCAGCAGCCAAGATGGACTGGCTAATGAAAAACTGTTTTTT.

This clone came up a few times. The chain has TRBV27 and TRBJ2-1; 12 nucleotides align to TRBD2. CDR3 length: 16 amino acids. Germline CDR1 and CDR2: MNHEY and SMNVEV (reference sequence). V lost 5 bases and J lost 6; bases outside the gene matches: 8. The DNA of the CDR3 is TGTGCCAGCAGTCCGATCCGGACTAGCGGGATCAATGAGCAGTTCTTC. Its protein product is CASSPIRTSGINEQFF.

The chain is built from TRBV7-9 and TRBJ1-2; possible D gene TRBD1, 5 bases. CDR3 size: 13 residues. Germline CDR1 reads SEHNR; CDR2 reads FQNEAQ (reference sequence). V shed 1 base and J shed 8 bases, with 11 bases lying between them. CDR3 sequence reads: CASSLGTGGGYTF. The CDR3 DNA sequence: TGTGCCAGCAGCTTAGGGACTGGGGGGGGCTACACCTTC. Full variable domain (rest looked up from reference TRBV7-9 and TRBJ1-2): DTGVSQNPRHKITKRGQNVTFRCDPISEHNRLYWYRQTLGQGPEFLTYFQNEAQLEKSRLLSDRFSAERPKGSFSTLEIQRTEQGDSAMYLCASSLGTGGGYTFGSGTRLTVV.

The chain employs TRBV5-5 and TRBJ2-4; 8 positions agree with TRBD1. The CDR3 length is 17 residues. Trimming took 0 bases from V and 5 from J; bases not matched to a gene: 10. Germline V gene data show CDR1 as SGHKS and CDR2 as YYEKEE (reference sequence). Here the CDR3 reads CASSLATGTGIQNIQYF. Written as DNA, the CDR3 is TGTGCCAGCAGCTTGGCGACCGGGACAGGTATCCAAAACATTCAGTACTTC. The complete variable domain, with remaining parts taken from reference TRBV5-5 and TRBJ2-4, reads DAGVTQSPTHLIKTRGQQVTLRCSPISGHKSVSWYQQVLGQGPQFIFQYYEKEERGRGNFPDRFSARQFPNYSSELNVNALLLGDSALYLCASSLATGTGIQNIQYFGAGTRLSVL.

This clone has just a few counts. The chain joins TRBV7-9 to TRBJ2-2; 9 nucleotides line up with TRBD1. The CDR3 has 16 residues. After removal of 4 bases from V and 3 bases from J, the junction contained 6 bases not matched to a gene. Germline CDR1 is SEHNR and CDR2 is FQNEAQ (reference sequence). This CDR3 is CASSYGTGFYTGELFF. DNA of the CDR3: TGTGCCAGCAGCTACGGGACAGGGTTTTACACCGGGGAGCTGTTTTTT. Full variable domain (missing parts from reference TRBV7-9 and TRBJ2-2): DTGVSQNPRHKITKRGQNVTFRCDPISEHNRLYWYRQTLGQGPEFLTYFQNEAQLEKSRLLSDRFSAERPKGSFSTLEIQRTEQGDSAMYLCASSYGTGFYTGELFFGEGSRLTVL.

The CDR3 nucleotides are TGTGCCAGCAGCTCGGGACAGTATCAGCCCCAGCATTTT. Encoded protein: CASSSGQYQPQHF. The genes are TRBV7-9 and TRBJ1-5; 7 bases are shared with TRBD1. Germline V lookup: CDR1 SEHNR, CDR2 FQNEAQ (reference sequence). The CDR3 is made up of 13 amino acids. V gave up 4 bases and J gave up 5 bases; unmatched junction bases: 2.

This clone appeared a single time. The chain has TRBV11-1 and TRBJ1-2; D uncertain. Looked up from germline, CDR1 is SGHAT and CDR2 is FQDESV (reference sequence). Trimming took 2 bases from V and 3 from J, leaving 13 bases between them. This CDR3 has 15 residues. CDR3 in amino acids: CASSLSRGVDYGYTF. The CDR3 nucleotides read TGTGCCAGCAGCTTAAGTCGAGGAGTCGACTATGGCTACACCTTC.

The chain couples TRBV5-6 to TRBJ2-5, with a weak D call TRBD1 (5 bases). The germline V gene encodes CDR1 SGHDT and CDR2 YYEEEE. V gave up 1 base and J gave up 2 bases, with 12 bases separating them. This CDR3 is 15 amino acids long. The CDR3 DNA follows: TGTGCCAGCAGCTTGAGGGGAAGACGGCAAGAGACCCAGTACTTC. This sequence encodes CASSLRGRRQETQYF.

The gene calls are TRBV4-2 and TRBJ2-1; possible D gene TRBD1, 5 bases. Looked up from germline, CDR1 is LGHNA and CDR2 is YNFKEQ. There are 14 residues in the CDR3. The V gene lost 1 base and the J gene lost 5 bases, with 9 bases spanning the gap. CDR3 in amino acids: CASSQAATDNEQFF. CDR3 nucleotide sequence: TGTGCCAGCAGCCAAGCCGCGACAGACAATGAGCAGTTCTTC.

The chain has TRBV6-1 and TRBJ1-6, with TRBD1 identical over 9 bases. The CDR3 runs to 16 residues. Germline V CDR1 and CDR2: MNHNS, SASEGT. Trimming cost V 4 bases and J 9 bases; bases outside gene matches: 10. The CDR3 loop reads CASSGPDRGRGSPLHF. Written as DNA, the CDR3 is TGTGCCAGCAGTGGGCCGGACAGGGGTCGAGGTTCACCCCTCCACTTT.

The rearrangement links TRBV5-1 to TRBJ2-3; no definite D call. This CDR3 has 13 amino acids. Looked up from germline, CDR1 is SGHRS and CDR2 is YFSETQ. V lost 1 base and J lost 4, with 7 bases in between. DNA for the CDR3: TGCGCCAGCAGCTTGCTGAGGTCAGATACGCAGTATTTT. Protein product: CASSLLRSDTQYF.

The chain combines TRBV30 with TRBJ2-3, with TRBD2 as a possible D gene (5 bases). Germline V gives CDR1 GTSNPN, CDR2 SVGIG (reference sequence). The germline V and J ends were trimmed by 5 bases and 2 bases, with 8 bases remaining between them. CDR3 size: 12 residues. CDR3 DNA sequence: TGTGCCTGGGGACTCTACACAGATACGCAGTATTTT. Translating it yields CAWGLYTDTQYF.

CDR3 nucleotides: TGTGCCAGTAGTATTAGACAGGGGGGAAGTACCGGGGAGCTGTTTTTT. Translated, it gives CASSIRQGGSTGELFF. The V gene is TRBV19, the J gene TRBJ2-2; 9 nucleotides align to TRBD1. After removal of 3 bases from V and 5 bases from J, the junction contained 7 bases not matched to a gene. Germline CDR1 is LNHDA and CDR2 is SQIVND (reference sequence). The CDR3 consists of 16 residues.